This T cell receptor beta chain was sequenced for a study of OX40 agonist ivuxolimab in advanced cancers. Study-wide background: Patients were treated with intravenous ivuxolimab, dosed at 0.01 to 10 mg/kg and infused every 2 weeks. From about 20 to 79 years was the age range, with a mean of approximately 58 years, and 65% to 90% were male. Three patients had partial responses: one hepatocellular carcinoma, two cutaneous melanoma. Study conclusions and caveats: Doses of 0.1 to 3.0 mg/kg were accompanied by clonal expansion of CD4+ and CD8+ blood T cells by week 6.

TCRdb's copy holds only in-frame clones and misses some; the assay was immunoSEQ multiplex PCR. The sample lists 20,000 to 25,000 clones, approximately 87% occurring once. Note on this clone: Its antigen remains unidentified.

CDR3 length: 14 residues. The J segment lost 1 base and the V segment lost 4 bases, leaving 4 bases of the junction unmatched. CDR1 SQVTM and CDR2 ANQGSEA come from the germline V gene. This chain joins TRBV29-1 and TRBJ2-7; TRBD1 matches at 10 bases. The sequenced sample was CD4+ or CD8+ T cells sorted from blood, obtained in a trial of the OX40 agonist ivuxolimab. This TCR was recovered from an adult with an advanced solid tumor such as melanoma, head and neck, liver or kidney cancer. The CDR3 region is CSVAGTGDSYEQYF. The CDR3 region has the DNA TGCAGCGTTGCCGGGACAGGGGATTCCTACGAGCAGTACTTC.